This T cell receptor beta chain was sequenced during a study of blood T cell repertoires in COVID-19 (dated by TCRdb to the early 2020s). About the full investigation: Samples from collaborators originated in the United States, Italy and Spain and spanned both the acute and convalescent phases of COVID-19. The material from the prospective study consisted of cDNA or gDNA derived from T cells, B-cell-depleted T cells, or PBMCs. Subjects who had been exposed to COVID-19, were actively infected with it, or had recovered from it provided the deeply sampled blood TCRbeta repertoires that made up the dataset. The repertoires were released in a freely available public database intended as a resource for research on the immune response to SARS-CoV-2. Samples came from the ongoing ImmuneRACE study (first 160 participants) plus 1,254 subjects from 6 global collaborators. Sample metadata almost always included a de-identified subject ID, COVID-19 status, age in years and sex. Where HLA class I and class II types were available, the types were taken from metadata supplied by the sample provider, not from assay-based typing. What the work shows at the level of the full study, not this receptor alone: The amount of clinical and demographic metadata varied by source and participant and was provided uncurated.

Whole blood was collected in K2EDTA tubes by collaborating institutions according to the institutions' own protocols. Collaborator samples were shipped for TCRbeta analysis as frozen whole blood, isolated PBMCs, or DNA extracted from either sample type. TCRbeta CDR3 regions were amplified from genomic DNA by means of the immunoSEQ Assay, a bias-controlled multiplex PCR. The published analysis was carried out like this. Nucleated cell counts per sample were estimated from amplification of reference gene primers within the assay. To quantify the absolute abundance of each unique TCRbeta CDR3 rearrangement, sequence reads were collapsed and filtered. For each sample, productive Simpson clonality was calculated by taking the square root of Simpson's diversity index across productive rearrangements. TCRdb limited this immuneACCESS table to in-frame rearrangements with V and J called. A share of clones is missing; checked studies link under half to unresolved V genes, and the rest is unexplained. V, J and clone size derive from that table, while D and trimming were established from the DNA sequence. The sample yields 150,000 to 200,000 clones; around nine tenths were counted once. Clones ranked in the top ten supply about 0.54% of the sample.

As for this clone: Its specific antigen is unknown. No much larger clone exists at a distance of one base, and base qualities are not known.

V loses 1 base, J loses 4 bases, and the germline ends lie 13 bases apart. The germline V gene encodes CDR1 SGHVS and CDR2 FQNEAQ. Inclusive of the bounding cysteine and phenylalanine, the CDR3 is 15 residues long. The sequence is cut down to CDR3 DNA, 45 bases in frame from base 1. The sequenced sample consisted of peripheral blood. The clonotype comes from a man aged 50-59 years with acute or convalescent COVID-19. Recombination joined TRBV7-8 with TRBJ1-2; a weak D assignment points to TRBD1 (6 bases agree). CDR3 reads: CASSLDPGQSYGYTF. The bases read TGTGCCAGCAGCTTAGATCCCGGACAGTCCTATGGCTACACCTTC.